The 16 T cell receptor beta chains below were found in one sample sequenced in a study of T-cell memory formation after mild COVID-19 listed by TCRdb under 2021. The library was produced with 5' RACE. The data were produced on an Illumina NovaSeq 6000. Using fastp trimming at Q25 and MiXCR clonotype assembly, TCRdb reanalyzed the public sequencing data and kept in-frame beta chains. Every entry covers one CDR3 protein and lists the most common genes and DNA from its rows. The sample data list about 560,000 distinct CDR3 sequences, and roughly a fifth of these were observed just once. The ten largest clones capture around 9.2% of the sample. Specimen: PBMCs or a T cell subset sorted from them (not recorded which). These receptors were taken from an adult woman who had mild COVID-19 (a few samples of this study predate the infection). The sample titles of this study are shuffled in the database, so cell type and time point are left out; the donor was told from shared clones.

The J gene is TRBJ2-1, the V gene TRBV2; 12 bases are a match to TRBD2. Germline assignment: CDR1 SNHLY and CDR2 FYNNEI. This CDR3 is 16 amino acids long. The junction had 5 bases not matched to a gene; V was cut back by 4 bases and J by 4 bases. The CDR3 spells CASSVLAGGTYNEQFF. The CDR3 DNA reads as TGTGCCAGCAGTGTCCTAGCGGGAGGGACTTACAATGAGCAGTTCTTC.

V is TRBV6-5 and J is TRBJ1-2; D remains ambiguous. Trimming stripped 0 bases from V and 10 bases from J, with 12 bases between. Per the germline V gene, CDR1 is MNHEY and CDR2 is SVGAGI. The CDR3 sequence is 13 residues long. The CDR3 region has the DNA TGTGCCAGCAGTTACTCGGAAGGGTCCTTCTACACCTTC. This sequence encodes CASSYSEGSFYTF.

The chain combines TRBV20-1 with TRBJ1-5, with 8 bases aligning to TRBD1. The CDR3 contains 14 residues. CDR1 and CDR2 (germline): DFQATT, SNEGSKA (reference sequence). After removal of 2 bases from V and 1 base from J, the junction contained 1 base not matched to a gene. This chain's CDR3 is CSARTGGSNQPQHF. Written as DNA, the CDR3 is TGCAGTGCTAGAACAGGGGGGAGCAATCAGCCCCAGCATTTT.

This clonotype has at least ten counts. The rearrangement links TRBV5-1 to TRBJ2-7; weak D call: TRBD1 (6 bases). The V end was cut by 1 base, the J end by 5 bases, with 7 bases between. Germline CDR1 SGHRS, CDR2 YFSETQ. This CDR3 spans 12 amino acids. The CDR3 loop reads CASSLTGNEQYF. CDR3 in DNA: TGCGCCAGCAGCTTGACAGGGAACGAGCAGTACTTC.

The chain links TRBV6-2 or TRBV6-3 to TRBJ2-1; D is ambiguous. V shed 2 bases and J shed 5 bases, with 4 bases lying between them. CDR3 length equals 12 residues. CDR1 is MNHEY and CDR2 is SVGEGT in the germline V gene. The CDR3 nucleotides are TGTGCCAGCAGTTACGAGAACAATGAGCAGTTCTTC. Its protein is CASSYENNEQFF.

V usage is TRBV7-9 and J usage is TRBJ1-5, with D possibly TRBD1 on 5 matching bases. CDR1 and CDR2 (germline): SEHNR, FQNEAQ (reference sequence). V was clipped by 6 bases and J by 6 bases, with 9 bases between them. CDR3 length: 12 residues. CDR3 loop: CASSERGQPQHF. The CDR3, as DNA: TGTGCCAGCAGTGAAAGGGGTCAGCCCCAGCATTTT.

This clonotype was observed a few times. This chain uses TRBV4-2 with TRBJ2-1; TRBD2 agrees at 9 bases. Germline V gene sequence: CDR1 LGHNA, CDR2 YNFKEQ. The CDR3 is 14 amino acids. Trimming at V came to 6 bases and at J to 6 bases, leaving 6 bases not matched to a gene. CDR3 region: CASRHGTSFNEQFF. DNA of the CDR3: TGTGCCAGCAGGCACGGGACTAGCTTCAATGAGCAGTTCTTC.

The V and J genes are TRBV5-6 and TRBJ2-3; no clear D. This CDR3 is built from 16 residues. Germline V CDR1 and CDR2: SGHDT, YYEEEE. The V and J ends lost 4 bases and 0 bases respectively, with 15 bases between them. CDR3: CASSPGPGASTDTQYF. CDR3 bases: TGTGCCAGCAGCCCCGGCCCAGGAGCTAGCACAGATACGCAGTATTTT.

The chain is built from TRBV15 and TRBJ2-7; D possibly uses TRBD1 or TRBD2 (5 bases each). With 6 bases removed from V and 7 bases from J, the gap between germline ends came to 13 bases. This CDR3 contains 12 residues. Looked up from germline, CDR1 is LNHNV and CDR2 is YYDKDF (reference sequence). Here the CDR3 reads CATRLPWGEQYF. Here the CDR3 DNA reads TGTGCCACCAGACTCCCCTGGGGGGAGCAGTACTTC.

This clonotype appeared a few times. The gene calls are TRBV29-1 and TRBJ2-3, with D possibly TRBD1 on 5 matching bases. V lost 3 bases, J lost 6 bases, and 16 bases lay in between. Looked up from germline, CDR1 is SQVTM and CDR2 is ANQGSEA. The CDR3 sequence is 14 residues long. CDR3 residues: CSVEGRRARDTQYF. As DNA, the CDR3 is TGCAGCGTTGAGGGTCGCAGGGCCCGGGATACGCAGTATTTT.

This clonotype has ten or more counts. V and J are TRBV7-3 and TRBJ1-1; tentatively, D is TRBD1 (6 bases). From germline, CDR1 is SGHTA and CDR2 FQGTGA. The length of the CDR3 is 14 residues. V was trimmed by 5 bases and J by 5 bases, leaving 15 bases between them. The CDR3 here is CASSQQGMGTEAFF. The CDR3 DNA reads as TGTGCCAGCAGCCAACAGGGAATGGGGACTGAAGCTTTCTTT.

The CDR3 DNA follows: TGTGCCAGCAGCTTTGATGAGGGTGGTAGCACTGAAGCTTTCTTT. This translates into CASSFDEGGSTEAFF. The rearrangement uses TRBV7-6 and TRBJ1-1; D uncertain. The CDR3 contains 15 residues. V lost 3 bases and J 4 bases, leaving 15 bases between the germline ends. Germline CDR1 reads SGHVS; CDR2 reads FNYEAQ.

This clonotype was found many times. This chain joins TRBV7-2 and TRBJ1-5, with TRBD1 as a possible D gene (5 bases). Germline lookup yields CDR1 SGHTA and CDR2 FQGNSA. This CDR3 region has 14 residues. Trimming removed 8 bases at V and 3 bases at J, with 14 bases between. The CDR3 region is CASQTGGINQPQHF. The CDR3 DNA is TGTGCCAGCCAAACGGGGGGAATCAATCAGCCCCAGCATTTT.

This clonotype was picked up many times. The chain has TRBV12-3 or TRBV12-4 and TRBJ1-4; D is perhaps TRBD1 (6 bases). The CDR3 loop spans 14 amino acids. V was pared by 7 bases and J by 8 bases, with 17 bases between. The CDR3 sequence: CASTQGRGKEKLFF. The CDR3 nucleotides read TGTGCCAGCACTCAGGGGAGGGGTAAGGAAAAACTGTTTTTT.

V usage is TRBV21-1 and J usage is TRBJ2-3; TRBD1 is the table's D call, not checked against the DNA. TRBV21-1 is flagged as a pseudogene. The CDR3 loop spans 17 amino acids. CDR3 amino acids: CASSMEMKDRGTDTQYF. The CDR3 region has the DNA TGTGCCAGCAGCATGGAGATGAAGGACAGAGGAACAGATACGCAGTATTTT.

This chain joins TRBV7-9 and TRBJ2-5; 7 nucleotides match TRBD2. V trimming: 6 bases; J trimming: 4 bases; junction bases outside the gene matches: 14. Germline lookup yields CDR1 SEHNR and CDR2 FQNEAQ (reference sequence). The CDR3 sequence is 16 residues long. In nucleotides, the CDR3 is TGTGCCAGCAGTGGACTAGTCGGGAGCAGTAGAGAGACCCAGTACTTC. It is translated as CASSGLVGSSRETQYF.